This T cell receptor beta chain comes out of a study of long-term antiretroviral therapy in people with HIV. Study outcomes and limitations: Dominant in the repertoire at all time points were clones expanded before ART. Versus controls, repertoires in people with HIV had narrower CDR3 length ranges. With ART, diversity went up but was still lower than in transplant donor controls.

Germline assignment: CDR1 LNHDA and CDR2 SQIVND (reference sequence). With V trimmed by 4 bases and J by 3 bases, 7 bases remained unmatched. The CDR3 spans 16 residues. The assay, immunoSEQ v3.0, was run at survey level. The data were produced by immunoSEQ multiplex PCR, yet TCRdb's version contains in-frame clones alone and is incomplete. The sample holds 26,000 or so clones, about three quarters seen once. On this clone itself: The target antigen is unknown.

Sequenced here: unsorted PBMCs, sampled 1.5 years before starting antiretroviral therapy. The TCR sequence derives from a man aged 18 to 29 with HIV. The chain employs TRBV19 and TRBJ1-1; 11 bases map to TRBD1. CDR3 amino acids: CASSTRTGGGYTEAFF. The CDR3 nucleotides read TGTGCCAGTAGTACTCGGACAGGGGGCGGTTACACTGAAGCTTTCTTT.